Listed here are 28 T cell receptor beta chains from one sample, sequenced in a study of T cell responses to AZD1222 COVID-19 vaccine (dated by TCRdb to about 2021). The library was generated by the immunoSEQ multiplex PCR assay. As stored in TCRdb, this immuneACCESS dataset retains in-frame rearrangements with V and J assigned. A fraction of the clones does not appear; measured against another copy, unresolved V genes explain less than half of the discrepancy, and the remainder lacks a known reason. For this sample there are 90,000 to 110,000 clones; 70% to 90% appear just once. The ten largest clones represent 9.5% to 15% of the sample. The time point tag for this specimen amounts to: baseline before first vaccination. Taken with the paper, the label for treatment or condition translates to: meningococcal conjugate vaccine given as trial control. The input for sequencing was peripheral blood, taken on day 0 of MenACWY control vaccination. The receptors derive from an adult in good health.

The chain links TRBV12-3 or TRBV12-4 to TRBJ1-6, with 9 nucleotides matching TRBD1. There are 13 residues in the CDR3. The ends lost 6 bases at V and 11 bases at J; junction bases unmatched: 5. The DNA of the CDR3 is TGTGCCAGCAGCGGACAGGGGAGTACACCCCTCCACTTT. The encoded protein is CASSGQGSTPLHF.

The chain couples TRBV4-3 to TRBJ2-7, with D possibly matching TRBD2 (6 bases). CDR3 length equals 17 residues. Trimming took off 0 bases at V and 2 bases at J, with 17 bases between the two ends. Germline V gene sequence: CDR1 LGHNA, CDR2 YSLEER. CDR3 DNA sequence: TGCGCCAGCAGCCAAGATTTCGGGGGAGGAGGACCCTACGAGCAGTACTTC. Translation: CASSQDFGGGGPYEQYF.

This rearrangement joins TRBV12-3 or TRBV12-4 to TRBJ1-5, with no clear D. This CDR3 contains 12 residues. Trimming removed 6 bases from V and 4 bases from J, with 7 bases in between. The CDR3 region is CASSPTNQPQHF. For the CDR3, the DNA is TGTGCCAGCAGCCCGACGAATCAGCCCCAGCATTTT.

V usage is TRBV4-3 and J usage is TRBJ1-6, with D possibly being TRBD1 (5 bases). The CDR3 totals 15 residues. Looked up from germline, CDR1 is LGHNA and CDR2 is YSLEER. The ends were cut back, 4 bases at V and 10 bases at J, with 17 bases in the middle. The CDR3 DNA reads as TGCGCCAGCAGCCCCCAGGAGGGGAGTAACTCACCCCTCCACTTT. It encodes CASSPQEGSNSPLHF.

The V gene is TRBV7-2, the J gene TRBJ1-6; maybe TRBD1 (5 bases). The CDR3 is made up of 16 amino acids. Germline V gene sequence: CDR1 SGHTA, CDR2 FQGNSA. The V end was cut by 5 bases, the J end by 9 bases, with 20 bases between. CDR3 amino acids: CASSPRAGAGGSPLHF. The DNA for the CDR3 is TGTGCCAGCAGCCCCCGTGCTGGGGCGGGTGGTTCACCCCTCCACTTT. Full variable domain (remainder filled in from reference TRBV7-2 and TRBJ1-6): GAGVSQSPSNKVTEKGKDVELRCDPISGHTALYWYRQSLGQGLEFLIYFQGNSAPDKSGLPSDRFSAERTGGSVSTLTIQRTQQEDSAVYLCASSPRAGAGGSPLHFGNGTRLTVT.

The CDR3 reads CASSPPRHGYTF. CDR3 DNA: TGTGCCAGCAGCCCGCCACGACATGGCTACACCTTC. The gene calls are TRBV21-1 and TRBJ1-2. TRBV21-1 is deemed a pseudogene. This CDR3 contains 12 residues.

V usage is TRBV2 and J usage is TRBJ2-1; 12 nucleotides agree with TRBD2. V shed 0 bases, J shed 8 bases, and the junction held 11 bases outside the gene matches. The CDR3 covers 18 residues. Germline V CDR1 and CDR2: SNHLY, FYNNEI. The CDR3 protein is CASSEAPLAGGYGYEQFF. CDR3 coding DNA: TGTGCCAGCAGTGAAGCGCCGCTAGCGGGAGGGTATGGATATGAGCAGTTCTTC.

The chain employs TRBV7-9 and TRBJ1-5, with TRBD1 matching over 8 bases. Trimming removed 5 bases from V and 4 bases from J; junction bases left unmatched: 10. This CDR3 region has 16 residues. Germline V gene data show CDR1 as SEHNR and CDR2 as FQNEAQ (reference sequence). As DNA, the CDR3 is TGTGCCAGCAGCCGATCGACAGGGGCCGGTAATCAGCCCCAGCATTTT. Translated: CASSRSTGAGNQPQHF.

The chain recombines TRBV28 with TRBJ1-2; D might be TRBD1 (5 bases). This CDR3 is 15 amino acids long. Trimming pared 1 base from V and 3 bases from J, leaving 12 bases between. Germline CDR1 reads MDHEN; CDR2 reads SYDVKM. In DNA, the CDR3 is TGTGCCAGCAGTTTATCGGCCAGGGAGGACTATGGCTACACCTTC. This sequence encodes CASSLSAREDYGYTF.

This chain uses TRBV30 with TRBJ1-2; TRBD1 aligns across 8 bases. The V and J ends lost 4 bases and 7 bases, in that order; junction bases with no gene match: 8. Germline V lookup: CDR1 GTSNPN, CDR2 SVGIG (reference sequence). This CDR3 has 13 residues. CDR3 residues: CAWTQGQAFGYTF. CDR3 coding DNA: TGTGCCTGGACCCAGGGACAGGCTTTTGGCTACACCTTC. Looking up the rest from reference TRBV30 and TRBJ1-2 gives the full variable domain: SQTIHQWPATLVQPVGSPLSLECTVEGTSNPNLYWYRQAAGRGLQLLFYSVGIGQISSEVPQNLSASRPQDRQFILSSKKLLLSDSGFYLCAWTQGQAFGYTFGSGTRLTVV.

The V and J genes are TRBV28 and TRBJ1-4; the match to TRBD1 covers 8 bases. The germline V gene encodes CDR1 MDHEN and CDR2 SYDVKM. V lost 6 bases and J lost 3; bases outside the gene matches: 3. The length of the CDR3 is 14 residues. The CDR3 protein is CASRRTGSNEKLFF. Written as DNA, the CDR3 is TGTGCCAGCAGAAGGACAGGGTCTAATGAAAAACTGTTTTTT.

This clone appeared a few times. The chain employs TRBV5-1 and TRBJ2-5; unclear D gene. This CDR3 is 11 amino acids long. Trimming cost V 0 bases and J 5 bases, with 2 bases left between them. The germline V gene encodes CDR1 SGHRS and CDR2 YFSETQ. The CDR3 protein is CASSLEETQYF. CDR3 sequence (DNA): TGCGCCAGCAGCTTGGAGGAGACCCAGTACTTC. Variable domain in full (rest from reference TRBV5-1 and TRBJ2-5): KAGVTQTPRYLIKTRGQQVTLSCSPISGHRSVSWYQQTPGQGLQFLFEYFSETQRNKGNFPGRFSGRQFSNSRSEMNVSTLELGDSALYLCASSLEETQYFGPGTRLLVL.

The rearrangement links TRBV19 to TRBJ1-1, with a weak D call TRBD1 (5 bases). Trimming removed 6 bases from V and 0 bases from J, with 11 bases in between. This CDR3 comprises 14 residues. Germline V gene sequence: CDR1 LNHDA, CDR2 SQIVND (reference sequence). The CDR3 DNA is TGTGCCAGTAGAGGGGTGCCCATGAACACTGAAGCTTTCTTT. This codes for CASRGVPMNTEAFF.

In DNA, the CDR3 is TGTGCCAGCACCGAATCTAGCGGAAATTCCTACGAGCAGTACTTC. Translating it yields CASTESSGNSYEQYF. The rearrangement links TRBV7-2 to TRBJ2-7; TRBD2 matches 7 bases. This CDR3 has 15 residues. CDR1 is SGHTA and CDR2 is FQGNSA in the germline V gene. V lost 7 bases, J lost 1 base, and 10 bases stayed unmatched.

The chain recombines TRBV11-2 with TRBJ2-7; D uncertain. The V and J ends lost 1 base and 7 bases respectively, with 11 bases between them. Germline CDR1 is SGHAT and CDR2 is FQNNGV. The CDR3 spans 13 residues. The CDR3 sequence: CASSLALVREQYF. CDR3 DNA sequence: TGTGCCAGCAGCTTAGCTCTGGTCCGGGAGCAGTACTTC.

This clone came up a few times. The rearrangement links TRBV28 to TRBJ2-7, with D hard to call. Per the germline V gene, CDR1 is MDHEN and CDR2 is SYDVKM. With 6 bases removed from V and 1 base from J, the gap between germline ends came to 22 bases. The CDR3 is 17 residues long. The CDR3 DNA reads TGTGCCAGCAGCTCCTCCGGTCTGGCACTACTGTCCTACGAGCAGTACTTC. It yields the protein CASSSSGLALLSYEQYF.

The CDR3 sequence: CASSLLYRGRWQPQHF. The CDR3 nucleotides are TGTGCCAGCAGTTTATTGTATCGGGGGAGGTGGCAGCCCCAGCATTTT. This chain links TRBV28 with TRBJ1-5; tentative D call: TRBD1 (5 bases). With 1 base removed from V and 7 bases from J, the gap between germline ends came to 17 bases. The CDR3 loop spans 16 amino acids. Germline V gene data show CDR1 as MDHEN and CDR2 as SYDVKM.

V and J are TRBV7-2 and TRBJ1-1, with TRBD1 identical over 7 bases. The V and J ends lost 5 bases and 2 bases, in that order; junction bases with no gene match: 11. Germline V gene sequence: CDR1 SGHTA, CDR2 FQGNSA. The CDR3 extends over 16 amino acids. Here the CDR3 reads CASSPRGPGGNTEAFF. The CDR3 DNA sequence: TGTGCCAGCAGCCCTAGGGGTCCAGGGGGAAACACTGAAGCTTTCTTT.

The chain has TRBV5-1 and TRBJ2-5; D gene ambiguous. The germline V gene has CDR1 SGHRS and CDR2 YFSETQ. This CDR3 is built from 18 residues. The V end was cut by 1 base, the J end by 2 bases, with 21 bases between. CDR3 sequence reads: CASSLPPRALNPQETQYF. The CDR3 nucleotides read TGCGCCAGCAGCTTGCCGCCTAGGGCCCTCAACCCACAAGAGACCCAGTACTTC.

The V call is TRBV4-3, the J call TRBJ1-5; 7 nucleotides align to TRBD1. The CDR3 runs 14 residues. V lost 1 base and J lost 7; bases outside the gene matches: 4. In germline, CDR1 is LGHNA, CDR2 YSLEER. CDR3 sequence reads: CASSQARGRQPQHF. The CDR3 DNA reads TGCGCCAGCAGCCAAGCCAGGGGGAGGCAGCCCCAGCATTTT.

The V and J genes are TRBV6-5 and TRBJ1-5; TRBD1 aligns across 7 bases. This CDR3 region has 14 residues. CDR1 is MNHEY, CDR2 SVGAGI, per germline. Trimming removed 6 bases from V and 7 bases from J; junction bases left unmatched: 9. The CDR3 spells CASSRDRDIQPQHF. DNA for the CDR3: TGTGCCAGCAGCCGCGACAGGGATATCCAGCCCCAGCATTTT.

The DNA of the CDR3 is TGCGCCAGCAGCTCCGGACTAGCGGGGGCTGGCGGTACGCAGTATTTT. It specifies CASSSGLAGAGGTQYF. The V and J genes are TRBV5-1 and TRBJ2-3, with TRBD2 matching over 13 bases. V was clipped by 3 bases and J by 8 bases; unmatched bases: 9. The germline V gene encodes CDR1 SGHRS and CDR2 YFSETQ. This CDR3 has 16 amino acids.

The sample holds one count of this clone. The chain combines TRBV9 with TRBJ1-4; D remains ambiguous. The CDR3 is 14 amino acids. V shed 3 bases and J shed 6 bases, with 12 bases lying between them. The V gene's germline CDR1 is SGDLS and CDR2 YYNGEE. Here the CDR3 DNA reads TGTGCCAGCAGCGCTGGTCCCGGGGATGAAAAACTGTTTTTT. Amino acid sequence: CASSAGPGDEKLFF.

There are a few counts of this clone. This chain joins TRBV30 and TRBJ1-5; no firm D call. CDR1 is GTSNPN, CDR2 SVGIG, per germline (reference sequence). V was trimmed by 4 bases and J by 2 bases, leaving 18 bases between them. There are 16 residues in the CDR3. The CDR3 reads CAWTARRPGGNQPQHF. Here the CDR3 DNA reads TGTGCCTGGACCGCGCGCAGGCCCGGGGGCAATCAGCCCCAGCATTTT.

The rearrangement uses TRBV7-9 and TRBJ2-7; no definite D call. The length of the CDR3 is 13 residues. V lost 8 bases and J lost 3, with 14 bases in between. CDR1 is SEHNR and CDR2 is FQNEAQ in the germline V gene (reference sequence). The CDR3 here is CASSGVSDYEQYF. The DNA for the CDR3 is TGTGCCAGCTCAGGTGTGTCAGACTACGAGCAGTACTTC.

The CDR3 here is CASSISSTQYF. CDR3 DNA sequence: TGTGCCAGCAGCATCTCCTCTACGCAGTATTTT. This chain uses TRBV2 with TRBJ2-3; D is unresolved. Trimming left V 6 bases short and J 8 bases short, with 9 bases between. CDR1 is SNHLY and CDR2 is FYNNEI in the germline V gene. The CDR3 contains 11 residues.

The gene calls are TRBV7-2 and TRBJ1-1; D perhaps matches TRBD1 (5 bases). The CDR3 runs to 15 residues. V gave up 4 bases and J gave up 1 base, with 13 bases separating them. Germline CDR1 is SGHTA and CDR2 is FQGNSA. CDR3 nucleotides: TGTGCCAGCAGCTGGGCTGGGACGGCGAACACTGAAGCTTTCTTT. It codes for CASSWAGTANTEAFF.

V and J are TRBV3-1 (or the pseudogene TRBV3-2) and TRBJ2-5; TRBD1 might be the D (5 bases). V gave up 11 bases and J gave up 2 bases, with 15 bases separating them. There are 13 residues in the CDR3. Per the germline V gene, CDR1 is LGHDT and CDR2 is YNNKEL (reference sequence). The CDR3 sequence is CAGAKGMQETQYF. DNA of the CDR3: TGTGCCGGAGCGAAGGGGATGCAAGAGACCCAGTACTTC.